This TCR beta chain is from a study of PD-1 blockade in classical Hodgkin lymphoma. About the study: Patients in the cohort were put on intravenous nivolumab, 3 mg/kg every 2 weeks. Study-level findings and limits: Newly diagnosed patients were reported to start with lower TCR diversity than healthy donors.

Following autologous stem cell transplantation, relapse occurred in every patient, and exposure to brentuximab vedotin varied. This clone was picked up a small number of times. As yet, its antigen is unknown. With V trimmed by 2 bases and J by 8 bases, 4 bases remained unmatched. CDR1 and CDR2 from the germline V gene are SEHNR and FQNEAQ (reference sequence). This CDR3 has 13 residues. Sequenced by immunoSEQ multiplex PCR; TCRdb stores in-frame clones only, minus some. The sample holds 20,000 to 25,000 clones, around 81% seen once. The sequencing used peripheral blood mononuclear cells (PBMCs), collected before the second cycle of nivolumab. V gene TRBV7-9 combines with J gene TRBJ2-7; TRBD1 agrees at 9 bases. The source is a human donor with classical Hodgkin lymphoma. The CDR3 bases are TGTGCCAGCAGCTTAACACAGGGGGCCAAGCAGTACTTC. Amino acid sequence: CASSLTQGAKQYF.